This TCR beta chain is from a study of identical twins. A universal primer site was added by template switching, and unique molecular identifiers were carried by the cDNA. TCRdb reprocessed the 5' RACE reads with MiXCR, giving one entry per CDR3 protein. Among 350,000 to 400,000 distinct CDR3 sequences listed, approximately 8.7% were seen once. This CDR3 is built from 13 residues. V lost 6 bases to trimming and J lost 0 bases, with 6 bases between them. The germline V gene encodes CDR1 MNHNY and CDR2 SVGAGI (reference sequence). This sequence originates from a woman between 45 and 65 years old in good health. Sequenced material: naive T cells sorted from blood. The gene calls are TRBV6-6 and TRBJ1-3; D uncertain. The CDR3, as DNA: TGTGCCAGCAGACTGATCTCTGGAAACACCATATATTTT. This codes for CASRLISGNTIYF.